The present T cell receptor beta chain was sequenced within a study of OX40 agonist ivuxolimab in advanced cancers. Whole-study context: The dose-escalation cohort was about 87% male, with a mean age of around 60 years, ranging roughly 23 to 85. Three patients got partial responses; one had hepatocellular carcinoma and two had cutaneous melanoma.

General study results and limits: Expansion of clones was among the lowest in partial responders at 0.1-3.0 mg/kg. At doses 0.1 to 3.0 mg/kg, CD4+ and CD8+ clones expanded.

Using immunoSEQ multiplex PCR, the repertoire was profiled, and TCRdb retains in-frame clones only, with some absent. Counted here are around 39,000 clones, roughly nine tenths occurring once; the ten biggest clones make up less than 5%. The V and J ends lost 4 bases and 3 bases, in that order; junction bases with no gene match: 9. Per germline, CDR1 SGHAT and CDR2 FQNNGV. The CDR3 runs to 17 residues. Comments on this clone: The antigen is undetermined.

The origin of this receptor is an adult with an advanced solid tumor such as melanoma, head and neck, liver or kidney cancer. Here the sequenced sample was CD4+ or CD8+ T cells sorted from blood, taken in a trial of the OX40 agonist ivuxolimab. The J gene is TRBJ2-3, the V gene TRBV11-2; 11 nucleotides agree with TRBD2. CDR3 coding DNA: TGTGCCAGCAGCTCCCAACCGGGACTAGCGGAGACAGATACGCAGTATTTT. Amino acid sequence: CASSSQPGLAETDTQYF.